This T cell receptor (beta chain) was captured in a study of OX40 agonist ivuxolimab in advanced cancers. Assay: immunoSEQ multiplex PCR; the TCRdb copy retains only in-frame clones and omits some. Of about 51,000 clones listed, around 77% are singletons. Trimming pared 4 bases from V and 4 bases from J, leaving 12 bases between. The CDR3 length is 14 residues. Germline V gene lookup returns CDR1 MNHNY and CDR2 SVGAGI (reference sequence). The receptor's source is an adult with an advanced solid tumor such as melanoma, head and neck, liver or kidney cancer. This specimen was CD4+ or CD8+ T cells sorted from blood, taken in a trial of the OX40 agonist ivuxolimab. This rearrangement joins TRBV6-6 to TRBJ2-3; D might be TRBD2 (5 bases). CDR3 residues: CASSWPGIADTQYF. CDR3 nucleotide sequence: TGTGCCAGCAGTTGGCCGGGGATTGCAGATACGCAGTATTTT.